This is a list of T cell receptor beta chains from one sample in a study of T cells in localized non-small cell lung cancer. Assay: immunoSEQ multiplex PCR; the TCRdb copy retains only in-frame clones and omits some. The data hold 30,000 to 40,000 clones, with about 90% observed a single time. The specimen was peripheral blood, collected before any cancer treatment. Every receptor here comes from a man between 35 and 75 years old with stage I lung adenocarcinoma. The CDR3 runs from the conserved cysteine through the conserved F or W. Each record gives: clone size, CDR3 length, D gene, V gene, J gene, CDR3 DNA, CDR3 protein. The D gene is left open where the match is weak. Size is omitted from some rows. Given values are once, few, many or a class for expanded clones.

size: NA; length: 20; D: TRBD2; V: TRBV10-1; J: TRBJ2-4; DNA: TGCGCCAGCAGTGACTTCGTCTGGACTAGCGAATACGACGGCAAAAACATTCAGTACTTC; CDR3: CASSDFVWTSEYDGKNIQYF
size: NA; length: 18; D: TRBD2; V: TRBV27; J: TRBJ2-1; DNA: TGTGCCAGCAGTTTATCGTGGGCTAGCGGACCCTCCTACAATGAGCAGTTCTTC; CDR3: CASSLSWASGPSYNEQFF
size: NA; length: 13; D: NA; V: TRBV14; J: TRBJ1-1; DNA: TGTGCCAGCAGCCAATTTGAGAACACTGAAGCTTTCTTT; CDR3: CASSQFENTEAFF
size: NA; length: 15; D: TRBD1; V: TRBV10-3; J: TRBJ1-2; DNA: TGTGCCATCAGCTACGACAGGGGGCCTAACTATGGCTACACCTTC; CDR3: CAISYDRGPNYGYTF
size: few; length: 10; D: TRBD1; V: TRBV10-3; J: TRBJ2-1; DNA: TGTGCCATTGGACAGGGGGTGCAGTTCTTC; CDR3: CAIGQGVQFF
size: NA; length: 14; D: TRBD1; V: TRBV28; J: TRBJ2-3; DNA: TGTGCCAGCAGTTTAACAGGGGGCACAGATACGCAGTATTTT; CDR3: CASSLTGGTDTQYF
size: NA; length: 13; D: NA; V: TRBV5-1; J: TRBJ2-1; DNA: TGCGCCAGCAAAGGGACTTCACGCAATGAGCAGTTCTTC; CDR3: CASKGTSRNEQFF
size: NA; length: 14; D: NA; V: TRBV7-2; J: TRBJ2-5; DNA: TGTGCCAGCAGCTTTTCAGGGCAGCAAGAGACCCAGTACTTC; CDR3: CASSFSGQQETQYF
size: NA; length: 15; D: TRBD2; V: TRBV2; J: TRBJ2-3; DNA: TGTGCCAGCAGTGAAGCACTAGCGGGAACAGATACGCAGTATTTT; CDR3: CASSEALAGTDTQYF
size: few; length: 13; D: TRBD1; V: TRBV19; J: TRBJ1-5; DNA: TGTGCCAGTAGTAGACAGGGGTGGCAGCCCCAGCATTTT; CDR3: CASSRQGWQPQHF
size: NA; length: 14; D: NA; V: TRBV6-5; J: TRBJ1-2; DNA: TGTGCCAGCGGAAAATGGGGGGGCGAGTATGGCTACACCTTC; CDR3: CASGKWGGEYGYTF
size: NA; length: 18; D: TRBD2; V: TRBV4-1; J: TRBJ2-3; DNA: TGCGCCAGCAGCCAAGCTCGCTTGACTAGCGGGTGGGGGGATACGCAGTATTTT; CDR3: CASSQARLTSGWGDTQYF
size: NA; length: 15; D: TRBD1; V: TRBV4-1; J: TRBJ1-2; DNA: TGCGCCAGCAGCCTCAGTGGACAGGGGGCCTATGGCTACACCTTC; CDR3: CASSLSGQGAYGYTF
size: NA; length: 14; D: NA; V: TRBV29-1; J: TRBJ2-2; DNA: TGCAGCGTTCTTGCGCGGATGAACACCGGGGAGCTGTTTTTT; CDR3: CSVLARMNTGELFF
size: NA; length: 13; D: NA; V: TRBV5-6; J: TRBJ2-7; DNA: TGTGCCAGCAGCTTGAACGGGGGCTACGAGCAGTACTTC; CDR3: CASSLNGGYEQYF
size: NA; length: 12; D: NA; V: TRBV30; J: TRBJ2-5; DNA: TGTGCCTGGGGGACCCTTCAAGAGACCCAGTACTTC; CDR3: CAWGTLQETQYF
size: few; length: 15; D: TRBD2; V: TRBV15; J: TRBJ2-1; DNA: TGTGCCACCAGCTTCGGGACTAGCGGGAGCAATGAGCAGTTCTTC; CDR3: CATSFGTSGSNEQFF
size: NA; length: 16; D: NA; V: TRBV27; J: TRBJ1-6; DNA: TGTGCCAGCAGTTTAGGTTTAGGCACAGGGAATTCACCCCTCCACTTT; CDR3: CASSLGLGTGNSPLHF
size: NA; length: 15; D: NA; V: TRBV5-1; J: TRBJ1-1; DNA: TGCGCCAGCAGCCCAGACCCGGGAGGGTTTACTGAAGCTTTCTTT; CDR3: CASSPDPGGFTEAFF
size: NA; length: 15; D: NA; V: TRBV7-8; J: TRBJ2-7; DNA: TGTGCCAGCAGTTTCGAAGGTGGGGGCACCTACGAGCAGTACTTC; CDR3: CASSFEGGGTYEQYF
size: NA; length: 15; D: NA; V: TRBV28; J: TRBJ1-4; DNA: TGTGCCAGCAGTTTAGGTCGGGGTTTAAATGAAAAACTGTTTTTT; CDR3: CASSLGRGLNEKLFF
size: NA; length: 15; D: NA; V: TRBV19; J: TRBJ2-7; DNA: TGTGCCAGTAGTATTATGTGGTCGGCCTCCTACGAGCAGTACTTC; CDR3: CASSIMWSASYEQYF
size: NA; length: 16; D: TRBD2; V: TRBV7-9; J: TRBJ2-1; DNA: TGTGCCAGCAGCTTACGGACTAGCGGGAAGTACAATGAGCAGTTCTTC; CDR3: CASSLRTSGKYNEQFF
size: NA; length: 15; D: NA; V: TRBV5-6; J: TRBJ2-1; DNA: TGTGCCAGCAGCTTATTCGCGACATCCTACAATGAGCAGTTCTTC; CDR3: CASSLFATSYNEQFF
size: NA; length: 13; D: NA; V: TRBV7-6; J: TRBJ2-1; DNA: TGTGCCAGCAGCTTAAATGGTTACAATGAGCAGTTCTTC; CDR3: CASSLNGYNEQFF
size: NA; length: 13; D: TRBD1; V: TRBV4-3; J: TRBJ1-2; DNA: TGCGCCAGCAGGAGTAACGGACAGGGGGGCTACACCTTC; CDR3: CASRSNGQGGYTF
size: NA; length: 17; D: NA; V: TRBV4-3; J: TRBJ1-6; DNA: TGCGCCAGCAGCCAAGATAGGGCAGGGCGGGATTGGTCACCCCTCCACTTT; CDR3: CASSQDRAGRDWSPLHF
size: NA; length: 15; D: TRBD2; V: TRBV6-5; J: TRBJ2-2; DNA: TGTGCCAGCAGCCCTTATATAGCGGGACCCGGGGAGCTGTTTTTT; CDR3: CASSPYIAGPGELFF